A single T cell receptor (beta chain) is shown here with its context. The antigen remains undetermined. The sample comes from a study of cytomegalovirus exposure and HLA in healthy donors. Regarding the study as a whole: Cytomegalovirus-associated status was assigned to 150 or so TCR beta chains.

PCR was performed using 60 Vbeta and 13 Jbeta primers. The protocol was immunoSEQ multiplex PCR, while the TCRdb copy is restricted to in-frame clones and leaves out a portion. The sample carries 200,000 to 250,000 clones, 70% to 85% recorded once. CDR1 is GTSNPN and CDR2 is SVGIG in the germline V gene (reference sequence). V was trimmed by 0 bases and J by 0 bases, leaving 10 bases between them. The CDR3 spans 15 residues. The chain couples TRBV30 to TRBJ2-3, with D perhaps TRBD2 (5 bases). This clonotype was obtained from a male donor in good health and CMV-seronegative. The sample was PBMCs. In nucleotides, the CDR3 is TGTGCCTGGAGTGTAGGCGGGTTTAGCACAGATACGCAGTATTTT. Translation: CAWSVGGFSTDTQYF.